This T cell receptor (beta chain) originates from a study of blood T cell repertoires in COVID-19. Across the whole study: Samples of COVID-19 (acute and convalescent) were obtained from the United States, Italy and Spain. T cells, B-cell-depleted T cells, or PBMCs supplied cDNA or gDNA.

Per the study methods: Estimation of nucleated cell counts was performed using reference gene primer amplification. The assay was immunoSEQ multiplex PCR, and TCRdb's table has in-frame clones only and misses some. V and J calls and clone size are given by that table; D and trimming were obtained from the DNA. The sample has about 350,000 clones, around nine tenths seen once. Seattle patient enrollment occurred during active infection, with longitudinal follow-up thereafter. The sequencing input was peripheral blood. This TCR derives from a woman aged 60-75 years with COVID-19, enrolled during active disease.

The CDR3 protein is CASSSGQNNEQFF. The CDR3, as DNA: TGTGCCAGCAGTTCGGGACAGAACAATGAGCAGTTCTTC. This chain connects TRBV6-5 to TRBJ2-1, with 7 bases fitting TRBD1. V was clipped by 4 bases and J by 5 bases; unmatched bases: 2. CDR1 is MNHEY, CDR2 SVGAGI, per germline. This CDR3 comprises 13 residues.